The 18 T cell receptor beta chains below come from one sample, sequenced in a study of cytomegalovirus exposure and HLA in healthy donors. Amplification used 60 Vbeta primers and 13 Jbeta primers. Method: immunoSEQ multiplex PCR; TCRdb's copy keeps in-frame clones and lacks some. The sample consists of around 190,000 clones, approximately 84% of them appearing once. Sequences were obtained from PBMCs. These TCRs come from a female donor in good health and CMV-seronegative.

This clone came up a few times. The chain is built from TRBV5-4 and TRBJ2-7; possible D gene TRBD1, 6 bases. V was shortened by 4 bases and J by 3 bases, with 17 bases between the two germline ends. The CDR3 runs 15 residues. Germline V CDR1 and CDR2: SGHNT, YYREEE (reference sequence). CDR3 nucleotide sequence: TGTGCCAGCAGCCGTCCTGGACAGATCTACTACGAGCAGTACTTC. As protein: CASSRPGQIYYEQYF.

The V and J genes are TRBV4-3 and TRBJ2-7; 12 positions match TRBD2. V was clipped by 3 bases and J by 5 bases; unmatched bases: 5. CDR1 and CDR2 from the germline V gene are LGHNA and YSLEER. The CDR3 is 15 residues long. The CDR3 region has the DNA TGCGCCAGCAGCCAGGAACTAGCGGGAGGCCACGAGCAGTACTTC. Amino acid sequence: CASSQELAGGHEQYF.

The chain combines TRBV28 with TRBJ2-3, with D possibly being TRBD2 (6 bases). Trimming shortened V by 3 bases and J by 8 bases, and 12 bases separated the two germline ends. The CDR3 sequence is 13 residues long. Germline values: CDR1 MDHEN, CDR2 SYDVKM. CDR3 in DNA: TGTGCCAGCAGTTTTTTTGGGAGGAGTACGCAGTATTTT. Translating gives CASSFFGRSTQYF. Supplemented by reference TRBV28 and TRBJ2-3, the full variable domain reads DVKVTQSSRYLVKRTGEKVFLECVQDMDHENMFWYRQDPGLGLRLIYFSYDVKMKEKGDIPEGYSVSREKKERFSLILESASTNQTSMYLCASSFFGRSTQYFGPGTRLTVL.

The chain employs TRBV5-6 and TRBJ1-2, with D perhaps matching TRBD1 (6 bases). The CDR3 covers 17 residues. From germline, CDR1 is SGHDT and CDR2 YYEEEE. Trimming took 1 base from V and 3 from J, leaving 19 bases between them. The CDR3 sequence is CASSLNAGARADYGYTF. CDR3 DNA sequence: TGTGCCAGCAGCTTGAACGCAGGGGCCAGAGCGGACTATGGCTACACCTTC.

The V call is TRBV6-5, the J call TRBJ1-1; 7 bases fit TRBD1. Germline lookup yields CDR1 MNHEY and CDR2 SVGAGI. CDR3 length equals 14 residues. V shed 6 bases and J 6 bases; nucleotides not matched to a gene: 10. The CDR3 DNA sequence: TGTGCCAGCAGACCAGGACAGGCCGGGGCTGAAGCTTTCTTT. Translation: CASRPGQAGAEAFF.

The CDR3 nucleotides are TGTGCCAGCAGCCCCGGGGGGGGCTACGAGCAGTACTTC. It specifies CASSPGGGYEQYF. This rearrangement joins TRBV5-4 to TRBJ2-7; TRBD2 matches at 8 bases. The CDR3 has 13 amino acids. In germline, CDR1 is SGHNT, CDR2 YYREEE (reference sequence). The J segment lost 3 bases and the V segment lost 4 bases, leaving 3 bases of the junction unmatched.

The chain joins TRBV7-3 to TRBJ2-2; 9 nucleotides line up with TRBD1. This CDR3 region has 15 residues. The germline CDR1 and CDR2 sequences are SGHTA and FQGTGA. V gave up 2 bases and J gave up 5 bases; unmatched junction bases: 3. CDR3 region: CASSLGTGRTGELFF. As DNA, the CDR3 is TGTGCCAGCAGCTTAGGGACAGGGAGAACCGGGGAGCTGTTTTTT.

This clone appeared once. CDR3 amino acids: CASSLSDTSYNEQFF. For the CDR3, the DNA is TGTGCCAGTAGTCTGAGCGATACCTCCTACAATGAGCAGTTCTTC. The chain has TRBV19 and TRBJ2-1, with D uncertain. In germline, CDR1 is LNHDA, CDR2 SQIVND (reference sequence). This CDR3 has 15 amino acids. Deletions cut 5 bases from V and 0 bases from J, with 11 bases between.

This clone was detected a few times. This chain links TRBV11-3 with TRBJ1-1; 9 bases map to TRBD1. From germline, CDR1 is SGHNT and CDR2 YENEEA. Unmatched junction bases numbered 1, after V lost 3 bases and J lost 8 bases. The CDR3 has 12 amino acids. CDR3 amino acids: CASSFGQGEAFF. CDR3 coding DNA: TGTGCCAGCAGCTTCGGACAGGGGGAAGCTTTCTTT.

The V call is TRBV2, the J call TRBJ2-1, with TRBD2 matching over 10 bases. The germline gives CDR1 SNHLY, CDR2 FYNNEI. The CDR3 covers 14 residues. The V gene end was trimmed by 2 bases and the J gene end by 9 bases; junction bases not matched to a gene: 4. The CDR3 here is CASSESSGGAEQFF. For the CDR3, the DNA is TGTGCCAGCAGTGAATCTAGCGGGGGTGCTGAGCAGTTCTTC.

The chain is built from TRBV9 and TRBJ1-1, with TRBD1 as a possible D gene (6 bases). Germline V gene lookup returns CDR1 SGDLS and CDR2 YYNGEE. Trimming pared 2 bases from V and 4 bases from J, leaving 9 bases between. CDR3 length equals 13 residues. The CDR3: CASSVTGFTEAFF. The CDR3 bases are TGTGCCAGCAGCGTCACAGGGTTCACTGAAGCTTTCTTT.

The V and J genes are TRBV30 and TRBJ2-3; TRBD2 aligns across 7 bases. From germline, CDR1 is GTSNPN and CDR2 SVGIG (reference sequence). V was clipped by 0 bases and J by 2 bases; unmatched bases: 8. The CDR3 covers 16 residues. The chain's CDR3 is CAWSVLGGGNTDTQYF. CDR3 nucleotides: TGTGCCTGGAGTGTACTTGGGGGGGGGAACACAGATACGCAGTATTTT.

This clone showed up just a few times. The chain employs TRBV2 and TRBJ2-3; D possibly corresponds to TRBD1 (6 bases). Germline-derived CDR1 and CDR2 are SNHLY and FYNNEI. CDR3 length equals 14 residues. Trimming stripped 7 bases from V and 0 bases from J, with 11 bases between. The CDR3: CASNRDISTDTQYF. The CDR3 region has the DNA TGTGCCAGCAACCGGGACATAAGCACAGATACGCAGTATTTT.

V and J are TRBV19 and TRBJ2-4, with D tentatively TRBD1 (5 bases). V lost 0 bases and J 8 bases, leaving 14 bases between the germline ends. There are 15 residues in the CDR3. From germline, CDR1 is LNHDA and CDR2 SQIVND (reference sequence). The CDR3 DNA reads TGTGCCAGTAGTATAGAACAGGTGGTTGGTGACATTCAGTACTTC. Encoded protein: CASSIEQVVGDIQYF. The whole variable domain, remainder taken from reference TRBV19 and TRBJ2-4, is DGGITQSPKYLFRKEGQNVTLSCEQNLNHDAMYWYRQDPGQGLRLIYYSQIVNDFQKGDIAEGYSVSREKKESFPLTVTSAQKNPTAFYLCASSIEQVVGDIQYFGAGTRLSVL.

The chain recombines TRBV9 with TRBJ2-1; D might be TRBD2 (6 bases). The germline gives CDR1 SGDLS, CDR2 YYNGEE. There are 15 residues in the CDR3. Trimming removed 0 bases from V and 4 bases from J, with 11 bases in between. The CDR3 spells CASSVATSSYNEQFF. CDR3 bases: TGTGCCAGCAGCGTAGCTACTAGCAGTTACAATGAGCAGTTCTTC.

CDR3 nucleotide sequence: TGTGCCAGCAGCGACGGTGCGCGGGGGGTTGGGTCAGCTTTCTTT. This translates into CASSDGARGVGSAFF. V gene TRBV5-6 combines with J gene TRBJ1-1; TRBD1 might be the D (5 bases). The CDR3 is made up of 15 amino acids. Trimming stripped 4 bases from V and 10 bases from J, with 23 bases between. Germline assignment: CDR1 SGHDT and CDR2 YYEEEE.

V usage is TRBV27 and J usage is TRBJ1-5; TRBD1 is a possible D gene (5 bases). The CDR3 runs to 14 residues. In germline, CDR1 is MNHEY, CDR2 SMNVEV (reference sequence). The V end was cut by 6 bases, the J end by 4 bases, with 13 bases between. CDR3 sequence (DNA): TGTGCCAGCAGACCCACAGGAAGAAATCAGCCCCAGCATTTT. Its translation is CASRPTGRNQPQHF.

The rearrangement links TRBV6-5 to TRBJ2-7, with TRBD1 identical over 10 bases. CDR3 length: 14 residues. CDR1 is MNHEY, CDR2 SVGAGI, per germline. V trimming: 5 bases; J trimming: 3 bases; junction bases outside the gene matches: 4. CDR3 DNA: TGTGCCAGCAGTGACAGGGGGCCCAACTACGAGCAGTACTTC. Translating it yields CASSDRGPNYEQYF.